Each of the 30 T cell receptor beta chains below was sequenced from the same sample in a study of control samples from healthy donors and cancer patients. The repertoire was sequenced with immunoSEQ multiplex PCR; TCRdb's copy has only in-frame clones and lacks some. Of some 250,000 clones in the sample, roughly 87% are singletons; the top ten hold about 14%. What was sequenced was PBMCs. These receptors originate from a woman in her sixties or seventies with lung cancer.

The chain employs TRBV3-1 (or the pseudogene TRBV3-2) and TRBJ1-6; D is unclear. The V gene lost 4 bases and the J gene lost 13 bases, with 26 bases spanning the gap. CDR1 is LGHDT and CDR2 is YNNKEL in the germline V gene (reference sequence). The CDR3 runs to 17 residues. The CDR3 reads CASSPEWTVFPPWPLHF. In nucleotides, the CDR3 is TGTGCCAGCAGCCCGGAATGGACGGTCTTTCCTCCTTGGCCCCTCCACTTT.

The chain employs TRBV10-1 and TRBJ2-1; D is ambiguous. The CDR3 length is 15 residues. V was cut by 2 bases and J by 1 base, with 9 bases left in between. Germline CDR1 reads WNHNN; CDR2 reads SYGVQD (reference sequence). CDR3 region: CASSELSGSYNEQFF. The DNA for the CDR3 is TGCGCCAGCAGTGAGCTGAGTGGTTCCTACAATGAGCAGTTCTTC.

CDR3 protein: CASSAFGEDTQYF. The CDR3 nucleotides are TGTGCCAGCAGCGCTTTCGGAGAGGATACGCAGTATTTT. This sequence joins TRBV2 and TRBJ2-3; D call uncertain. The CDR3 consists of 13 residues. The V gene lost 6 bases and the J gene lost 6 bases, with 13 bases spanning the gap. Germline V gives CDR1 SNHLY, CDR2 FYNNEI.

The DNA of the CDR3 is TGTGCCAGCTCCCCGGAGGTGGGAGCCGGCTACGAGCAGTACTTC. This codes for CASSPEVGAGYEQYF. The chain combines TRBV18 with TRBJ2-7, with a tentative D call TRBD2 (5 bases). Germline values: CDR1 KGHSH, CDR2 LQKENI. This CDR3 comprises 15 residues. Between the trimmed V and J ends, which lost 6 bases and 3 bases, there was a span of 18 bases.

The chain combines TRBV24-1 with TRBJ2-1; 8 positions agree with TRBD1. Germline V gene sequence: CDR1 KGHDR, CDR2 SFDVKD. V was pared by 4 bases and J by 9 bases, with 10 bases of the junction left unmatched. The CDR3 runs 15 residues. CDR3 sequence: CATSDRRQGHGEQFF. CDR3 coding DNA: TGTGCCACCAGTGACCGCCGACAGGGGCACGGTGAGCAGTTCTTC.

The chain recombines TRBV18 with TRBJ2-2; maybe TRBD1 (5 bases). V lost 3 bases to trimming and J lost 2 bases, with 13 bases between them. This CDR3 is 16 amino acids long. Germline V CDR1 and CDR2: KGHSH, LQKENI. The CDR3 nucleotides are TGTGCCAGCTCACCCTCTTCCAGGGTTAACACCGGGGAGCTGTTTTTT. Protein sequence: CASSPSSRVNTGELFF.

The rearrangement joins TRBV5-4 to TRBJ1-3; the match to TRBD1 covers 8 bases. There are 14 residues in the CDR3. The V gene end was trimmed by 7 bases and the J gene end by 2 bases; junction bases not matched to a gene: 5. CDR1 is SGHNT, CDR2 YYREEE, per germline (reference sequence). In nucleotides, the CDR3 is TGTGCCAGCTCCCCGACAGGGGCTGGAAACACCATATATTTT. Amino acid sequence: CASSPTGAGNTIYF.

The chain links TRBV28 to TRBJ1-1; 8 positions agree with TRBD1. Trimming removed 3 bases from V and 7 bases from J; junction bases left unmatched: 13. CDR3 length: 16 amino acids. Per the germline V gene, CDR1 is MDHEN and CDR2 is SYDVKM. CDR3 bases: TGTGCCAGCAGTTTCCCCCGTACAGGGGGGCTAGGTGAAGCTTTCTTT. Translation: CASSFPRTGGLGEAFF.

The chain joins TRBV6-5 to TRBJ1-2; 7 bases match TRBD1. The germline V gene has CDR1 MNHEY and CDR2 SVGAGI. J was trimmed by 7 bases and V by 5 bases; bases with no gene match: 7. The CDR3 is 13 residues long. CDR3: CASSQGEGAGYTF. The CDR3 region has the DNA TGTGCCAGCAGTCAGGGGGAAGGGGCTGGCTACACCTTC.

The chain couples TRBV5-1 to TRBJ2-7; TRBD1 matches 8 bases. The germline V gene has CDR1 SGHRS and CDR2 YFSETQ. Trimming took 4 bases from V and 0 from J; bases not matched to a gene: 6. The CDR3 runs to 15 residues. In DNA form, the CDR3 reads TGCGCCAGCAGCGCCTCCGGGACAGGCTCCTACGAGCAGTACTTC. Its translation is CASSASGTGSYEQYF. Looking up the rest from reference TRBV5-1 and TRBJ2-7 gives the full variable domain: KAGVTQTPRYLIKTRGQQVTLSCSPISGHRSVSWYQQTPGQGLQFLFEYFSETQRNKGNFPGRFSGRQFSNSRSEMNVSTLELGDSALYLCASSASGTGSYEQYFGPGTRLTVT.

The chain has TRBV4-1 and TRBJ1-3; TRBD1 agrees at 9 bases. This CDR3 spans 16 amino acids. The ends lost 4 bases at V and 4 bases at J; junction bases unmatched: 8. Germline V gives CDR1 MGHRA, CDR2 YSYEKL. In DNA, the CDR3 is TGCGCCAGCAGCCCCCTTTGGACAGGGGTAGGAAACACCATATATTTT. Its translation is CASSPLWTGVGNTIYF.

The chain is built from TRBV5-1 and TRBJ2-1; TRBD1 matches 8 bases. Germline V gene lookup returns CDR1 SGHRS and CDR2 YFSETQ. The CDR3 totals 15 residues. Unmatched junction bases numbered 2, after V lost 2 bases and J lost 1 base. The CDR3 bases are TGCGCCAGCAGCTTACAGGGGGTATCCTACAATGAGCAGTTCTTC. Its protein is CASSLQGVSYNEQFF.

The rearrangement joins TRBV11-3 to TRBJ2-1; 9 nucleotides agree with TRBD1. The V gene's germline CDR1 is SGHNT and CDR2 YENEEA. The trim removed 4 bases at V and 2 bases at J, leaving 6 bases unmatched. This CDR3 has 16 amino acids. CDR3 nucleotides: TGTGCCAGCAGCTCCCGGACAGGGGACGCCTACAATGAGCAGTTCTTC. Translating gives CASSSRTGDAYNEQFF.

The V gene is TRBV19, the J gene TRBJ2-3; 11 positions match TRBD2. Germline CDR1 is LNHDA and CDR2 is SQIVND (reference sequence). This CDR3 spans 16 amino acids. J lost 4 bases, V lost 6 bases, and 9 bases had no gene match. The CDR3 is CASRGTSGSVPDTQYF. The CDR3 DNA reads as TGTGCCAGTAGGGGGACTAGCGGCTCGGTTCCAGATACGCAGTATTTT.

This clone was counted ten times or more. Germline and junction disagree at one end, which may indicate a read error. The chain is built from TRBV19 and TRBJ1-2; 10 positions agree with TRBD1. The CDR3 extends over 12 amino acids. Germline CDR1 is LNHDA and CDR2 is SQIVND (reference sequence). CDR3 sequence reads: CGTGDVNYGYTF. The CDR3 DNA sequence: TGCGGGACAGGGGATGTGAACTATGGCTACACCTTC.

This sequence joins TRBV10-2 and TRBJ1-2, with TRBD1 as a possible D gene (5 bases). Trimming left V 2 bases short and J 4 bases short, with 14 bases between. Germline loops: CDR1 WSHSY, CDR2 SAAADI. This CDR3 is 15 amino acids long. CDR3 amino acids: CASSETPQGLYGYTF. Here the CDR3 DNA reads TGCGCCAGCAGTGAGACCCCCCAGGGACTCTATGGCTACACCTTC.

The rearrangement joins TRBV5-1 to TRBJ2-3, with 9 nucleotides matching TRBD1. The V gene end was trimmed by 4 bases and the J gene end by 1 base; junction bases not matched to a gene: 7. The length of the CDR3 is 16 residues. The germline CDR1 and CDR2 sequences are SGHRS and YFSETQ. The CDR3: CASSPGTGPGTDTQYF. The CDR3 region has the DNA TGCGCCAGCAGCCCTGGGACAGGGCCCGGCACAGATACGCAGTATTTT.

V and J are TRBV10-3 and TRBJ1-5; D is unclear. There are 13 residues in the CDR3. Trimming removed 8 bases from V and 5 bases from J, with 13 bases in between. CDR1 is ENHRY, CDR2 SYGVKD, per germline. The CDR3 region has the DNA TGTGCCATCTCCTCACAGTCGGATCAGCCCCAGCATTTT. It yields the protein CAISSQSDQPQHF.

The rearrangement joins TRBV30 to TRBJ1-6, with D possibly matching TRBD1 (6 bases). CDR1 GTSNPN and CDR2 SVGIG come from the germline V gene (reference sequence). The CDR3 runs to 13 residues. V shed 0 bases and J shed 10 bases, with 10 bases lying between them. CDR3 in DNA: TGTGCCTGGAGTGTACAGGGCAGCTCACCCCTCCACTTT. Protein sequence: CAWSVQGSSPLHF.

This clone appeared a single time. The chain couples TRBV13 to TRBJ1-3; no clear D. V was trimmed by 5 bases and J by 1 base, leaving 18 bases between them. The length of the CDR3 is 17 residues. Germline-derived CDR1 and CDR2 are PRHDT and FYEKMQ (reference sequence). The CDR3 region has the DNA TGTGCCAGCAGCCAAGGGCGTTTCGCAGGTTCTGGAAACACCATATATTTT. This translates into CASSQGRFAGSGNTIYF.

The J gene is TRBJ2-5, the V gene TRBV12-3 or TRBV12-4; tentative D call: TRBD2 (7 bases). V lost 3 bases and J lost 12, with 11 bases in between. CDR3 length: 11 residues. CDR3 nucleotide sequence: TGTGCCAGCAGTTTGGGGGGGGCCGAGTACTTC. Protein product: CASSLGGAEYF.

This chain joins TRBV24-1 and TRBJ2-5; possibly TRBD1 for D (5 bases). CDR1 and CDR2 (germline): KGHDR, SFDVKD. The CDR3 has 12 residues. Trimming pared 5 bases from V and 4 bases from J, leaving 7 bases between. CDR3 sequence (DNA): TGTGCCACCAGTGCCCAGGGAGAGACCCAGTACTTC. Protein product: CATSAQGETQYF.

As DNA, the CDR3 is TGCGCCAGCAGCCAGGGCCGGACTAGCGGAGGAAACACCGGGGAGCTGTTTTTT. Its translation: CASSQGRTSGGNTGELFF. The chain combines TRBV5-1 with TRBJ2-2; 10 bases match TRBD2. CDR1 is SGHRS, CDR2 YFSETQ, per germline. This CDR3 comprises 18 residues. The V segment lost 4 bases and the J segment 2 bases; nucleotides outside the gene matches: 11.

As regards this clone: The sample has other DNA sequences that encode this CDR3 too. CDR3 residues: CASSLIPDQPQHF. DNA for the CDR3: TGCGCCAGCAGCCTGATTCCTGATCAGCCCCAGCATTTT. The chain employs TRBV5-1 and TRBJ1-5; D is ambiguous. The V end was cut by 4 bases, the J end by 5 bases, with 10 bases between. CDR1 and CDR2 from the germline V gene are SGHRS and YFSETQ. There are 13 residues in the CDR3.

This sequence joins TRBV7-2 and TRBJ2-1; D is unclear. Trimming removed 5 bases at V and 7 bases at J, with 15 bases between. The CDR3 is 14 residues long. From germline, CDR1 is SGHTA and CDR2 FQGNSA. This chain's CDR3 is CASSLRAKANEQFF. CDR3 coding DNA: TGTGCCAGCAGCCTCCGGGCCAAGGCTAATGAGCAGTTCTTC.

The genes are TRBV6-5 and TRBJ2-2; maybe TRBD1 (7 bases). This CDR3 is built from 15 residues. The V end lost 4 bases, the J end lost 4 bases, and 13 bases lay between the germline ends. Germline V gene data show CDR1 as MNHEY and CDR2 as SVGAGI. The DNA for the CDR3 is TGTGCCAGCAGTTTCAGGGGGGACGGCACCGGGGAGCTGTTTTTT. Protein sequence: CASSFRGDGTGELFF.

The V gene is TRBV7-3, the J gene TRBJ2-7; D call uncertain. The V end lost 0 bases, the J end lost 6 bases, and 9 bases lay between the germline ends. The length of the CDR3 is 13 residues. Germline V CDR1 and CDR2: SGHTA, FQGTGA. The CDR3 DNA follows: TGTGCCAGCAGCTTAACGCCTGGGGTCGAGCAGTACTTC. This gives the protein CASSLTPGVEQYF. The entire variable domain, with the rest obtained from reference TRBV7-3 and TRBJ2-7, is as follows: GAGVSQTPSNKVTEKGKYVELRCDPISGHTALYWYRQSLGQGPEFLIYFQGTGAADDSGLPNDRFFAVRPEGSVSTLKIQRTERGDSAVYLCASSLTPGVEQYFGPGTRLTVT.

CDR3 region: CASSSDGYSPLHF. CDR3 nucleotide sequence: TGTGCCAGCAGTTCAGACGGTTATTCACCCCTCCACTTT. The rearrangement joins TRBV12-3 or TRBV12-4 to TRBJ1-6; D remains ambiguous. V was cut by 4 bases and J by 8 bases, with 9 bases left in between. This CDR3 is 13 amino acids long.

The V gene is TRBV7-3, the J gene TRBJ2-3; D possibly corresponds to TRBD1 (5 bases). The V gene's germline CDR1 is SGHTA and CDR2 FQGTGA. This CDR3 is built from 15 residues. V lost 2 bases, J lost 0 bases, and 9 bases lay in between. The DNA for the CDR3 is TGTGCCAGCAGCTTACAGGGTCTTAGCACAGATACGCAGTATTTT. This translates into CASSLQGLSTDTQYF.

With respect to this clone: Distinct nucleotide sequences in the sample also encode this CDR3. This chain connects TRBV28 to TRBJ1-2; 7 bases agree with TRBD1. The J segment lost 7 bases and the V segment lost 10 bases, leaving 15 bases of the junction unmatched. The CDR3 spans 14 residues. Germline values: CDR1 MDHEN, CDR2 SYDVKM. The CDR3 loop reads CATTLTGNVGGYTF. The CDR3 DNA is TGTGCCACAACCCTGACAGGGAACGTGGGTGGCTACACCTTC.